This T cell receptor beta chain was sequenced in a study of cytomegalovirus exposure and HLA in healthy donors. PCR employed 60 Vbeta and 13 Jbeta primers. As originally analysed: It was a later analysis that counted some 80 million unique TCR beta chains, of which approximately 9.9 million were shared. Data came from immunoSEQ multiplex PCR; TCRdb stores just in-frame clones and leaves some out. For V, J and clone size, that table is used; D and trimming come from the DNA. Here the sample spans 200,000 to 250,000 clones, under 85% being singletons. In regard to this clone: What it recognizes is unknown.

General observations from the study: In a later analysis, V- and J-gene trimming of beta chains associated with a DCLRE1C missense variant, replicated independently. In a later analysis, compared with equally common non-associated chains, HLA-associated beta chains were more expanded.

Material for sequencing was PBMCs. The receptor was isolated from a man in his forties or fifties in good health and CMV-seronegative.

For the CDR3, the DNA is TGTGCCAGCAGTTTTGCAAGGGGGCGAGGGACAGATACGCAGTATTTT. Protein product: CASSFARGRGTDTQYF. The chain carries TRBV28 and TRBJ2-3, with 7 bases aligning to TRBD1. V dropped 3 bases and J dropped 3; count of bases not matched to a gene: 9. Per germline, CDR1 MDHEN and CDR2 SYDVKM. CDR3 size: 16 residues.